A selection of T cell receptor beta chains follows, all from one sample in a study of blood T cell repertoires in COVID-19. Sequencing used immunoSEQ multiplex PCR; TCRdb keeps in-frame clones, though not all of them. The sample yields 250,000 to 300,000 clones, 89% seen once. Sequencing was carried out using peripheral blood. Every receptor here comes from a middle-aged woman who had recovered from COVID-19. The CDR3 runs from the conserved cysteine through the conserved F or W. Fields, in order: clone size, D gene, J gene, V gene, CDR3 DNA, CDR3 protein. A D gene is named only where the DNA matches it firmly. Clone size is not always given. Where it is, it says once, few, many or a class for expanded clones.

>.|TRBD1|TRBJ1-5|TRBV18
TGTGCCAGCTCTCCCAGACGGACAGGGGATGGGATTAGCAATCAGCCCCAGCATTTT
CASSPRRTGDGISNQPQHF
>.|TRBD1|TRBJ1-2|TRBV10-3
TGTGCCACCGCGGGACAGATTAACTATGGCTACACCTTC
CATAGQINYGYTF
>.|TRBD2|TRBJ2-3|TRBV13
TGTGCCAGCAGCTTAGGGGCGGGAGGCACAGATACGCAGTATTTT
CASSLGAGGTDTQYF
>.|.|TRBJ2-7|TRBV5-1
TGCGCCAGCAGCTCCGAAGGAGGTTCCTACGAGCAGTACTTC
CASSSEGGSYEQYF
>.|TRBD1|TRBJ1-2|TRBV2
TGTGCCAGCAGTGAACGGACAGGGGATCTCTACACCTTC
CASSERTGDLYTF
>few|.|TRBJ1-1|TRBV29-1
TGCAGCGTTGACAGGGCAGGTGGCACTGAAGCTTTCTTT
CSVDRAGGTEAFF
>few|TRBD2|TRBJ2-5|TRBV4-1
TGCGCCAGCAGCCAAGAGACTAGCGGGGTCCCTTCGTACTTC
CASSQETSGVPSYF
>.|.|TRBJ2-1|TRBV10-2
TGCGCCAGCAGTGGCTCACAGAGCCTCTACAATGAGCAGTTCTTC
CASSGSQSLYNEQFF
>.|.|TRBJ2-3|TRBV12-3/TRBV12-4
TGTGCCAGCAGTTTTCCCGGCACAGATACGCAGTATTTT
CASSFPGTDTQYF
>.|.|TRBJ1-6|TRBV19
TGTGCCAGTAGTGGGGGGGCTCTTGGTTCACCCCTCCACTTT
CASSGGALGSPLHF
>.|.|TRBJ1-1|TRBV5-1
TGCGCCAGCAGCTCCCCGCAAGGGGCGTCGAACACTGAAGCTTTCTTT
CASSSPQGASNTEAFF
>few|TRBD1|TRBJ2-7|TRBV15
TGTGCCACCAATACAGGGGGCGCCTCTGAGGAGCAGTACTTC
CATNTGGASEEQYF
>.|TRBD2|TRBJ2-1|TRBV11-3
TGTGCCAGCCGAGGGGCGCTAGCGGTCGATGAGCAGTTCTTC
CASRGALAVDEQFF
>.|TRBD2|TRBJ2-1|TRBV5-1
TGCGCCAGCAGCCCCCGGGCTAGCGGGGCCGGAGGTGAGCAGTTCTTC
CASSPRASGAGGEQFF
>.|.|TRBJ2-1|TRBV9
TGTGCCAGCAGCGGCTCGACGGGTATTGTCAATGAGCAGTTCTTC
CASSGSTGIVNEQFF
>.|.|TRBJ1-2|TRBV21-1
TGTGCCAGCCGGTGCATAGGGGTCGCTGGCTACACCTTC
CASRCIGVAGYTF
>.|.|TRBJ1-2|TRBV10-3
TGTGCCATCAGTGAGGTCACGGGGGGTGGCTACACCTTC
CAISEVTGGGYTF